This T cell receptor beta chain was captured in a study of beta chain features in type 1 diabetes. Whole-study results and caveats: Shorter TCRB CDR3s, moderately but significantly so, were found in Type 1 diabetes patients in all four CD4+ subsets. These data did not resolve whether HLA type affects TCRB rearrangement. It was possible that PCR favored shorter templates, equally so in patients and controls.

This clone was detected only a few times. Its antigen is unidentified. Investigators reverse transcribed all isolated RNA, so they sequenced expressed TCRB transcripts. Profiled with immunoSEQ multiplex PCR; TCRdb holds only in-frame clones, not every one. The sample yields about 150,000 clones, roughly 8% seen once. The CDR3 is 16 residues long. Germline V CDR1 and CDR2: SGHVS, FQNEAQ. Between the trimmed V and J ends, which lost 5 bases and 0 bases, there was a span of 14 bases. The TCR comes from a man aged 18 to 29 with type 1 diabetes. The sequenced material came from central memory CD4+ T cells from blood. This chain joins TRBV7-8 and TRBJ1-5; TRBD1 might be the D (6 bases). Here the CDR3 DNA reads TGTGCCAGCAGCCCGAGGACAGAATCTAGCAATCAGCCCCAGCATTTT. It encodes CASSPRTESSNQPQHF.